The 21 T cell receptor beta chains below come from one sample, sequenced in a study of OX40 agonist ivuxolimab in advanced cancers. Clones were read by immunoSEQ multiplex PCR, and TCRdb kept only the in-frame ones, dropping some. This repertoire shows 60,000 to 75,000 clones, about 90% found once; its top ten account for 5.2%. The sample consisted of CD4+ or CD8+ T cells sorted from blood, taken in a trial of the OX40 agonist ivuxolimab. All receptors derive from an adult with an advanced solid tumor such as melanoma, head and neck, liver or kidney cancer.

The chain uses TRBV9 and TRBJ2-1; TRBD2 matches at 12 bases. V lost 4 bases and J lost 8; bases outside the gene matches: 13. The CDR3 is made up of 17 amino acids. Per the germline V gene, CDR1 is SGDLS and CDR2 is YYNGEE. CDR3 amino acids: CASSPRPQTSGSDEQFF. The CDR3 DNA is TGTGCCAGCAGCCCGCGACCTCAGACTAGCGGGAGTGATGAGCAGTTCTTC.

This sequence joins TRBV9 and TRBJ2-1; D call uncertain. Germline V gene sequence: CDR1 SGDLS, CDR2 YYNGEE. The V end was cut by 4 bases, the J end by 2 bases, with 7 bases between. The CDR3 length is 13 residues. As DNA, the CDR3 is TGTGCCAGCAGCTACACAGCCTACAATGAGCAGTTCTTC. It yields the protein CASSYTAYNEQFF.

The V call is TRBV27, the J call TRBJ2-1; a weak D match, TRBD1 (6 bases). V was trimmed by 6 bases and J by 7 bases, leaving 16 bases between them. This CDR3 has 14 amino acids. The germline CDR1 and CDR2 sequences are MNHEY and SMNVEV (reference sequence). Here the CDR3 reads CASSHNGQSNEQFF. CDR3 bases: TGTGCCAGCAGCCACAATGGACAGAGTAATGAGCAGTTCTTC.

The chain joins TRBV4-2 to TRBJ1-1; D gene uncertain. Germline V gene sequence: CDR1 LGHNA, CDR2 YNFKEQ. The CDR3 totals 13 residues. V dropped 0 bases and J dropped 5 bases, with 7 bases sitting between them. DNA of the CDR3: TGTGCCAGCAGCCAAGAGGGAGAGACTGAAGCTTTCTTT. Protein: CASSQEGETEAFF.

V is TRBV7-2 and J is TRBJ2-1; 9 bases agree with TRBD2. This CDR3 region has 15 residues. V lost 5 bases, J lost 8 bases, and 10 bases stayed unmatched. The germline gives CDR1 SGHTA, CDR2 FQGNSA. CDR3 amino acids: CASSPRGGLWDEQFF. Here the CDR3 DNA reads TGTGCCAGCAGCCCGCGGGGGGGCCTCTGGGATGAGCAGTTCTTC. The variable domain in full, with the rest retrieved from reference TRBV7-2 and TRBJ2-1, is GAGVSQSPSNKVTEKGKDVELRCDPISGHTALYWYRQSLGQGLEFLIYFQGNSAPDKSGLPSDRFSAERTGGSVSTLTIQRTQQEDSAVYLCASSPRGGLWDEQFFGPGTRLTVL.

The gene calls are TRBV10-1 and TRBJ2-6, with a tentative D call TRBD2 (6 bases). V lost 0 bases, J lost 0 bases, and 15 bases lay in between. Germline loops: CDR1 WNHNN, CDR2 SYGVQD (reference sequence). This CDR3 is built from 19 residues. The CDR3 DNA reads TGCGCCAGCAGTGAGTCCGGGAGTATTCGAATCTCTGGGGCCAACGTCCTGACTTTC. Translation gives CASSESGSIRISGANVLTF.

This rearrangement joins TRBV5-1 to TRBJ1-5; TRBD1 aligns across 7 bases. Unmatched junction bases numbered 5, after V lost 0 bases and J lost 5 bases. This CDR3 contains 15 residues. Germline-derived CDR1 and CDR2 are SGHRS and YFSETQ. CDR3 sequence reads: CASSLEGADYQPQHF. The CDR3 nucleotides are TGCGCCAGCAGCTTGGAGGGGGCTGATTATCAGCCCCAGCATTTT.

The chain joins TRBV5-4 to TRBJ1-5; D ambiguous. This CDR3 comprises 12 residues. V was cut by 0 bases and J by 3 bases, with 1 base left in between. Germline V gene data show CDR1 as SGHNT and CDR2 as YYREEE (reference sequence). The CDR3, as DNA: TGTGCCAGCAGCTTGGACAATCAGCCCCAGCATTTT. It codes for CASSLDNQPQHF.

V is TRBV5-1 and J is TRBJ2-7; D may be TRBD2 (6 bases). The germline V gene encodes CDR1 SGHRS and CDR2 YFSETQ. This CDR3 region has 15 residues. Trimming removed 6 bases at V and 5 bases at J, with 21 bases between. The CDR3 nucleotides read TGCGCCAGCATTCTGGACGCGGGGAGCATCAACGAGCAGTACTTC. This codes for CASILDAGSINEQYF.

This rearrangement joins TRBV6-4 to TRBJ2-2, with 8 nucleotides matching TRBD1. The CDR3 spans 16 residues. The V gene's germline CDR1 is MRHNA and CDR2 SNTAGT. With 3 bases clipped from V and 4 bases from J, the junction kept 7 bases outside the gene matches. The CDR3 loop reads CASSEQTGALTGELFF. In DNA, the CDR3 is TGTGCCAGCAGTGAGCAGACAGGGGCCCTCACCGGGGAGCTGTTTTTT.

This clone came up once. This sequence joins TRBV6-6 and TRBJ2-1; D perhaps matches TRBD2 (5 bases). Per the germline V gene, CDR1 is MNHNY and CDR2 is SVGAGI (reference sequence). V was pared by 0 bases and J by 6 bases, with 9 bases between. The CDR3 length is 14 residues. The CDR3, as DNA: TGTGCCAGCAGTTACTCCACTAGATTCAATGAGCAGTTCTTC. As protein: CASSYSTRFNEQFF.

The J gene is TRBJ2-3, the V gene TRBV7-6; D ambiguous. The germline V gene encodes CDR1 SGHVS and CDR2 FNYEAQ. This CDR3 spans 12 amino acids. The V gene lost 5 bases and the J gene lost 6 bases, with 9 bases spanning the gap. CDR3 bases: TGTGCCAGCAGCGCCAGCCCTGATACGCAGTATTTT. Translated: CASSASPDTQYF.

The table lists this clone with a count of one. The rearrangement uses TRBV14 and TRBJ2-3; 8 nucleotides match TRBD2. Germline V gene data show CDR1 as SGHDN and CDR2 as FVKESK. The length of the CDR3 is 20 residues. V was pared by 6 bases and J by 0 bases, with 20 bases of the junction left unmatched. The CDR3 region has the DNA TGTGCCAGCAGTATCGAGGCCAAGCGGGAGTCGTGGACTAGCACAGATACGCAGTATTTT. Its translation is CASSIEAKRESWTSTDTQYF.

The CDR3 nucleotides read TGTGCCAGCAGTGTTATTCATCAGCCCCAGCATTTT. It codes for CASSVIHQPQHF. The rearrangement links TRBV6-1 to TRBJ1-5; D unclear. The CDR3 is made up of 12 amino acids. Germline-derived CDR1 and CDR2 are MNHNS and SASEGT. The V end lost 4 bases, the J end lost 5 bases, and 6 bases lay between the germline ends.

The V and J genes are TRBV4-3 and TRBJ2-7, with TRBD1 identical over 8 bases. Germline V gene data show CDR1 as LGHNA and CDR2 as YSLEER. CDR3 length: 14 residues. V lost 3 bases to trimming and J lost 6 bases; unmatched junction nucleotides: 7. As DNA, the CDR3 is TGCGCCAGCAGCCACAGCCCGGGACAGGCCGAGCAGTACTTC. Translation gives CASSHSPGQAEQYF.

This chain uses TRBV28 with TRBJ1-2; D ambiguous. Germline-derived CDR1 and CDR2 are MDHEN and SYDVKM. Trimming shortened V by 6 bases and J by 2 bases, and 16 bases separated the two germline ends. The length of the CDR3 is 15 residues. CDR3 in DNA: TGTGCCAGCAGCTTAGGCGGTACAGCGAACTATGGCTACACCTTC. This codes for CASSLGGTANYGYTF.

A remark on this clone: Other DNA sequences within the sample encode an identical CDR3. The genes are TRBV5-1 and TRBJ1-5; the match to TRBD1 covers 8 bases. Germline values: CDR1 SGHRS, CDR2 YFSETQ. The CDR3 covers 14 residues. V lost 4 bases to trimming and J lost 6 bases; unmatched junction nucleotides: 6. CDR3 DNA: TGCGCCAGCAGCCTTGACAGGGGAAGTCAGCCCCAGCATTTT. Amino acids: CASSLDRGSQPQHF.

V usage is TRBV5-4 and J usage is TRBJ2-5; no reliable D call. The CDR3 has 11 amino acids. Germline loops: CDR1 SGHNT, CDR2 YYREEE (reference sequence). V was clipped by 2 bases and J by 4 bases, with 3 bases between them. The CDR3 bases are TGTGCCAGCAGCTTTGTAGAGACCCAGTACTTC. It is translated as CASSFVETQYF.

V gene TRBV6-6 combines with J gene TRBJ2-7; 7 bases match TRBD2. The V gene's germline CDR1 is MNHNY and CDR2 SVGAGI (reference sequence). The CDR3 length is 14 residues. V was clipped by 2 bases and J by 6 bases; unmatched bases: 7. The CDR3 DNA sequence: TGTGCCAGCAGTTACCCATTCGCGGGGGTCGAGCAGTACTTC. Its translation: CASSYPFAGVEQYF.

J is TRBJ2-5 and V is TRBV25-1, with 8 bases aligning to TRBD2. V dropped 5 bases and J dropped 5; count of bases not matched to a gene: 4. The CDR3 is made up of 13 amino acids. Germline CDR1 MGHDK, CDR2 SYGVNS. CDR3 DNA: TGTGCCAGCAGTCTAGCGGGCACTGAGACCCAGTACTTC. Residues: CASSLAGTETQYF.

A single count supports this clone. The chain combines TRBV9 with TRBJ2-2, with D possibly matching TRBD2 (5 bases). CDR1 is SGDLS, CDR2 YYNGEE, per germline. The CDR3 is 16 amino acids. V gave up 1 base and J gave up 0 bases, with 10 bases separating them. Here the CDR3 reads CASSVTWESNTGELFF. CDR3 nucleotides: TGTGCCAGCAGCGTAACATGGGAGTCGAACACCGGGGAGCTGTTTTTT.